This T cell receptor (beta chain) comes out of a study of T cell repertoires in cytomegalovirus infection. Study background: Public signatures in TCR beta pointed to CMV infection and matching HLA type. Notes on the study in general: Clonotype analysis showed dominance of the ex vivo response by HLA-C-restricted CMV-specific TCR beta clonotypes.

TCRdb reanalysed the reads using MiXCR and keeps one entry per CDR3 protein. The data contain under 600,000 distinct CDR3 sequences, about 17% of them singletons. CDR3 size: 15 residues. Per the germline V gene, CDR1 is SGHVS and CDR2 is FNYEAQ. Trimming took off 5 bases at V and 4 bases at J, with 15 bases between the two ends. This clonotype was found many times. The antigen remains unidentified. Sample: CD8+ T cells from PBMCs. This TCR was recovered from a human donor in good health (CMV status not recorded). Some clones in this sample may be carry-over from other donors' samples. The rearrangement joins TRBV7-6 to TRBJ2-1; D could derive from TRBD1 or TRBD2 (6 bases each). CDR3 amino acids: CASSLSAGQYNEQFF. In DNA form, the CDR3 reads TGTGCCAGCAGCCTTTCCGCGGGACAATACAATGAGCAGTTCTTC.